This paragraph covers one TCR beta chain sequence. The data are from a study of blood T cell repertoires in COVID-19. TCRdb's copy holds only in-frame clones and misses some; the assay was immunoSEQ multiplex PCR. This table holds around 250,000 clones, about 87% found once. The sample taken for sequencing was peripheral blood. This clonotype was obtained from a woman in her 70s with active or convalescent COVID-19.

The CDR3 DNA follows: TGTGCCAGCAGCCAATCAACAGGGGGCTGGGACGAGCAGTACTTC. Translating it yields CASSQSTGGWDEQYF. This chain joins TRBV3-1 (or the pseudogene TRBV3-2) and TRBJ2-7; 9 bases align to TRBD1. Germline loops: CDR1 LGHDT, CDR2 YNNKEL (reference sequence). The V segment lost 2 bases and the J segment 5 bases; nucleotides outside the gene matches: 7. The length of the CDR3 is 15 residues.